This paragraph covers one T cell receptor beta chain sequence. Its target antigen remains unknown. The record has no base qualities; no much larger clone is one base away. These data are taken from a study of cytomegalovirus exposure and HLA in healthy donors (dated by TCRdb to about 2017). For the wider study: An earlier analysis of about 530 of the donors reported 276 Gb of sequence data and 117 million unique TCR beta sequences obtained from around 190 million T cells. Rather than using new phenotypic data, the later analysis identified candidate immune exposures from TCR beta sequences and from how often those sequences occurred across donors. Of the 300 to 450 genotyped donors, approximately 83% fell in the genetic ancestry cluster associated with self-reported Caucasian donors. High-throughput TCR immunosequencing, statistical association of individual TCRs with disease status, and machine learning were combined to predict cytomegalovirus infection status. Using immunosequencing, the study profiled T cell repertoires from 500 to 800 subjects and related those repertoires to cytomegalovirus serostatus. Typing coverage differed by locus: A, B, C, DRB1 and DQB1 were typed in roughly 620-640 donors, DQA1 in 522, DPA1 in 600 to 610, and DPB1 in about 450. Donor age, sex, ethnicity and CMV serostatus were compiled alongside the repertoire data. Every repertoire in the discovery cohort had been generated on one and the same sequencing platform. Both class I and class II loci were covered by HLA typing, at four-digit resolution. The study aimed to test whether cataloging public T cell receptors could reveal signatures of past pathogen exposure. In a later genetic analysis, genome-wide SNP genotypes for about 65% of the roughly 700 donors were used, and that subset was treated as a discovery cohort. To decide whether each TCR beta V gene segment behaved as functional or pseudogenic, an earlier analysis of some 540 of the donors relied on high-throughput TCR beta sequencing. A later analysis re-examined previously published TCR beta repertoires from about 670 donors and added high-resolution HLA genotyping to investigate patterns of TCR occurrence. Across 398 genotyped donors of the cohort, an average of approximately 200,000 unique TCR beta nucleotide sequences per donor were sequenced, and approximately 17% of those sequences were non-productive. About 5 DR-DQ haplotypes were handled as single units for association and clustering, since linkage in the cohort was strong. Besides the first cohort of more than 650 subjects, a separate validation cohort made up of 120 different subjects was used. About 320 gigabases of sequencing data and approximately 85 million unique TCR sequences were included in an early release covering around 600 HLA-typed donors. Broader findings and caveats from the paper: Assigning TCR associations to individual alleles was difficult when HLA alleles, especially DR and DQ, strongly co-occurred. A group of highly shared sequence variants was considered likely to be a technical artifact of the sequencing pipeline. The only immune exposure information available for the cohort was CMV serostatus. Specific HLA alleles were associated with some 15,000 TCR beta sequences at a false discovery rate of 0.05 in a later analysis. Some IMGT-functional V segments, including TRBV6-2 and TRBV6-3, could not be told apart with the 87-base-pair reads, so those segments were excluded. Sequencing depth was assumed to be roughly uniform across donors in the presence/absence analyses, though that assumption may not hold. In both the original and validation cohorts, the classifier was reported to diagnose cytomegalovirus status with high specificity and sensitivity. In a later genetic analysis, a missense DCLRE1C variant was associated with V-gene and J-gene trimming of TCR beta chains, and the association was replicated in an independent cohort. Most TCR sequences were observed very rarely across donors, whereas some public TCRs were present in many individuals. The study listed over 150 TCR beta chains as associated with cytomegalovirus. Broadly in line with IMGT annotations, most TCR beta V segments showed up in productive rearrangements about 87% or about 30% of the time in an earlier analysis of approximately 600 of the donors. Linkage disequilibrium might explain the correlated functional status among segregating V segments, but an unknown experimental factor could not be ruled out. About 17 rarely observed V segments, including chromosome 9 orphons, were excluded from the earlier analysis of approximately 500 of the donors because counts were too low. In a later analysis, the rate of TCR association differed among HLA loci, with DRB1 alleles having the most associated TCRs and HLA-C alleles having the fewest. This cohort had only TCR beta chains sequenced, and the lack of alpha or paired-chain data limited which features could be detected. In vitro tests confirmed that a few of the cytomegalovirus-associated TCR beta chains recognize cytomegalovirus antigens. Most CMV-associated TCR beta chains appeared to be HLA-restricted in a later analysis, and the HLA associations seemed to be driven largely by CMV exposure. According to the authors, the approach could potentially be generalized to other disease states and immunological phenotypes. According to a later analysis, parvovirus B19, influenza, CMV and Epstein-Barr virus appeared linked to several top co-occurrence clusters. A later analysis found that HLA-associated TCR beta chains were more clonally expanded and had lower generation probabilities than equally common non-associated chains. Because some donors lacked HLA typing at each locus, the association tests relied only on the typed subset. A further reported finding was that TCR beta sequences accurately predicted the HLA-A and HLA-B alleles for most subjects in the first cohort. Compared with the approximately 600-donor mean, donors in an Asian-associated ancestry cluster had fewer N-insertions in productive TCRs, according to a later genetic analysis.

The receptor library was made with the immunoSEQ multiplex PCR assay. For the multiplex PCR, a mixture combining 60 forward primers for TCR Vbeta segments and 13 reverse primers for TCR Jbeta segments was used. The CDR3 region of rearranged TCR beta genes was amplified from genomic DNA with a multiplex PCR assay. Amplified TCR beta libraries were sequenced as 87-base-pair reads on the Illumina HiSeq System. The authors' analysis ran thus. A later analysis tallied tens of millions of unique TCR beta chains across the 660 or so repertoires, and approximately 12 million of those chains were shared by two or more donors. To remove PCR and sequencing errors, raw reads were error-corrected and collapsed into unique sequences using a nearest-neighbor algorithm that merged closely related sequences. CDR3 sequences were aligned to IMGT reference sequences to assign V, D and J gene segments. For a sequence to be retained, at least a six-nucleotide match to both a V gene segment and a J gene segment was required. Rearrangements were called productive when the CDR3 lacked stop codons and stayed in frame with V and J; all others were non-productive. Following IMGT convention, CDR3 was defined as the stretch from the second conserved V-encoded cysteine to the conserved J-encoded phenylalanine. The earlier analysis of some 600 of the donors excluded sequences that lacked an unambiguous match to a single V gene segment. An earlier analysis of 587 of the donors classified V segments as functional when productive rearrangements were above 56.7% and as segregating when the standard deviation between donors was above 5%. A statistical classification framework was built for diagnosing cytomegalovirus status from the catalog of TCR beta chain sequences. V and J gene assignment, in a later analysis, came from comparing TCR nucleotide sequences with IMGT/GENE-DB human TR gene sequences. A later analysis assigned CDR3 sequences and most-parsimonious VDJ recombination scenarios with the TCRdist pipeline. In a later analysis, each TCR beta chain was defined by its CDR3 amino acid sequence together with its V-gene family, and reads without a unique V-gene family were excluded. To address suspected cross-contamination and a sequencing artifact, a later analysis removed a few hundred highly shared, low-generation-probability nucleotide sequences. For each public chain, a later analysis derived a clonal expansion index from normalized ranks of inferred template counts within each repertoire. In a later analysis, generation probabilities were computed using a VDJ recombination model fitted to out-of-frame rearrangements, and the results were checked against IGoR. Hypergeometric tests were used in a later analysis to score TCR-TCR, TCR-HLA and TCR-CMV co-occurrence, with a repertoire-size bias correction applied to the TCR pairs. To estimate false discovery rates, a later analysis permuted the HLA or CMV assignments 20 times. In a later analysis, co-occurring TCRs were grouped with DBSCAN, and TCRdist sequence similarity was added when clustering was performed within HLA-allele-positive subsets. Co-occurrence clustering excluded repertoires with fewer than 30,000 or more than 120,000 public chains, plus five with anomalous nucleotide sharing. TCRdb's version of the immuneACCESS table is confined to in-frame rearrangements and falls short of the full clone set. An unresolved V gene accounts for under half of the shortfall where checked; the remainder is of unknown origin. V, J and clone size are taken as reported in that table, and D and trimming were inferred from the DNA itself. Recorded for this sample are some 130,000 clones; approximately 80% of them occurred a single time. 3% to 5% of the sample belongs to the ten largest clones.

The V end loses 6 bases and the J end loses 9 bases, and a stretch of 9 bases separates them. From the cysteine through the phenylalanine, the CDR3 covers 11 amino acids. Only the CDR3 region is kept as DNA, spanning 33 bases read in frame from base 1. The germline V gene encodes CDR1 ENHRY and CDR2 SYGVKD. The cohort was made up of under 800 healthy bone marrow donors. All cohort members were sampled while nominally healthy, although unrecorded immune exposures were likely present. The donor tested CMV seronegative, placing the donor among the 350 or so seronegative members of the cohort. A peripheral blood sample was provided by each donor, and peripheral blood mononuclear cells were used for TCR beta sequencing. The Qiagen DNeasy Blood Extraction Kit was used to extract genomic DNA from the blood cell samples.

The clonotype originates from a male donor in good health and CMV-seronegative. Sequenced input: PBMCs. The rearrangement combines TRBV10-3 with TRBJ2-1; the D gene is perhaps TRBD1, from 6 matching bases. Here is the DNA: TGTGCCATCAGGGAACAGGGTGAGCAGTTCTTC. The resulting protein is CAIREQGEQFF.